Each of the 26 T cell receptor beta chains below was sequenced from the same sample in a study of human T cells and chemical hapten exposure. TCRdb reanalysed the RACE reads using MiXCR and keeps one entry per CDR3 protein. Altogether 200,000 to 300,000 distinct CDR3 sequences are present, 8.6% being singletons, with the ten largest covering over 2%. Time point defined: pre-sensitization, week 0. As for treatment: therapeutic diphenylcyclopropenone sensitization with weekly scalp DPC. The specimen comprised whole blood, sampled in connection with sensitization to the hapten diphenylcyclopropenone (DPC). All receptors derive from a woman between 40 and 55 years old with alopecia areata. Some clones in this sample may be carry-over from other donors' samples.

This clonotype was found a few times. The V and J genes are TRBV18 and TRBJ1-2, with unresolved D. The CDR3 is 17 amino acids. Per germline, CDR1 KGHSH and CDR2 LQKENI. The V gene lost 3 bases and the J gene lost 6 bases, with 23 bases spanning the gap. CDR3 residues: CASSPLVGGDLSHGYTF. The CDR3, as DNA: TGTGCCAGCTCACCGCTTGTGGGCGGGGATTTGTCTCATGGCTACACCTTC.

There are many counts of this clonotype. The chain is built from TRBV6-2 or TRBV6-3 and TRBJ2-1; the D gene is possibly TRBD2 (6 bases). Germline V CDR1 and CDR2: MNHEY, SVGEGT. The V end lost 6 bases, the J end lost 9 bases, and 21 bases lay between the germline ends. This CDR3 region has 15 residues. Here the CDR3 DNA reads TGTGCCAGCAGCCCTGTGGGGGGTCCCCACGGTGAGCAGTTCTTC. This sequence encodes CASSPVGGPHGEQFF.

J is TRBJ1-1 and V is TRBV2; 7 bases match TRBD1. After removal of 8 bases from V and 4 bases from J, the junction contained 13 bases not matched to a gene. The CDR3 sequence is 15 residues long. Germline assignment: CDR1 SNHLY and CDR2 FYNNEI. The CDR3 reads CASYRDSAFGTEAFF. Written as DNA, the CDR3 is TGTGCCAGCTACCGGGACAGTGCCTTCGGCACTGAAGCTTTCTTT.

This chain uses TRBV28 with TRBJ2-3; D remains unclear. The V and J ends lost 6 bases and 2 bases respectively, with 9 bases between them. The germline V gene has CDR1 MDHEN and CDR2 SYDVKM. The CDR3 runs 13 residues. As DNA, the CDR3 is TGTGCCAGCAGCCGGCTGCTCACAGATACGCAGTATTTT. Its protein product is CASSRLLTDTQYF.

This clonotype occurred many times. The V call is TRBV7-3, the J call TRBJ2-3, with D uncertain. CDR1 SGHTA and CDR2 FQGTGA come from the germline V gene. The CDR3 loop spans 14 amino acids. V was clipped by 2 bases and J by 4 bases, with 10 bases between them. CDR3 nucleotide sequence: TGTGCCAGCAGCTTAGACACAGTCGCAGATACGCAGTATTTT. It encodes CASSLDTVADTQYF.

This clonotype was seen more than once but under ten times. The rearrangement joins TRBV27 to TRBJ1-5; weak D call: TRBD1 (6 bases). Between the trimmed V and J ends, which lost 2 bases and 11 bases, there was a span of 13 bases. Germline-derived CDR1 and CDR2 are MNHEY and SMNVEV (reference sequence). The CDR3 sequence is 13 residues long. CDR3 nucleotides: TGTGCCAGCAGTTTACGGTCGCAGGGGACCCAGCATTTT. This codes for CASSLRSQGTQHF.

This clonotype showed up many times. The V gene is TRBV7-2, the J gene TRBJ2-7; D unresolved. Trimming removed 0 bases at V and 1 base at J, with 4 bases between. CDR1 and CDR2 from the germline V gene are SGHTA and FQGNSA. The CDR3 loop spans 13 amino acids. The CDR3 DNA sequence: TGTGCCAGCAGCTTAGCACGGTCCTACGAGCAGTACTTC. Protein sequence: CASSLARSYEQYF.

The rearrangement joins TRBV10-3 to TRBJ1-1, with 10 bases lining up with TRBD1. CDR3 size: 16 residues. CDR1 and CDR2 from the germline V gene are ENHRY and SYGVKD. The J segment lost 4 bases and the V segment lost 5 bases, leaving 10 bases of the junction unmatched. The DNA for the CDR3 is TGTGCCATCAGTCCCGGGACAGGGGAAGGAACCACTGAAGCTTTCTTT. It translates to CAISPGTGEGTTEAFF.

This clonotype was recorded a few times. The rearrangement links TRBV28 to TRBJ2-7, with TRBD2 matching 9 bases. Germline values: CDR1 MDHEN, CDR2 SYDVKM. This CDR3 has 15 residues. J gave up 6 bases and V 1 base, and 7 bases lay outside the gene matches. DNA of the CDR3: TGTGCCAGCAGTTTATTCCGGGGAGCGGGAGGCGAGCAGTACTTC. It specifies CASSLFRGAGGEQYF.

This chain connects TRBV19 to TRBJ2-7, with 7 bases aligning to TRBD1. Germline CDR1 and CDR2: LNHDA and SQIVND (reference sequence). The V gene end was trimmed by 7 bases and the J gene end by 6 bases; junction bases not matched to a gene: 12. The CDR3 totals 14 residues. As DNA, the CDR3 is TGTGCCAGTAAAGTGGCGACAGGGATGGGCGAGCAGTACTTC. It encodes CASKVATGMGEQYF.

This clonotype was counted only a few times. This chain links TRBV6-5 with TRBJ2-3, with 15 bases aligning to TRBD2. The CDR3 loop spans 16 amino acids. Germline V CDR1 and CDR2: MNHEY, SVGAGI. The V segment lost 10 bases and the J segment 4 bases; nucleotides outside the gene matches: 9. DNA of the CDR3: TGTGCCACCGGACTAGCGGGAGGGCGGGGTGCAGATACGCAGTATTTT. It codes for CATGLAGGRGADTQYF.

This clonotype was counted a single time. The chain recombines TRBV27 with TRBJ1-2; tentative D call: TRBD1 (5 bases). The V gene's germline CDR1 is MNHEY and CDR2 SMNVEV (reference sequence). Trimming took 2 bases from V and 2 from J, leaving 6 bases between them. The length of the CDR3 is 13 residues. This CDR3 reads CASSLRGNYGYTF. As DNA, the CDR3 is TGTGCCAGCAGTTTAAGGGGCAACTATGGCTACACCTTC.

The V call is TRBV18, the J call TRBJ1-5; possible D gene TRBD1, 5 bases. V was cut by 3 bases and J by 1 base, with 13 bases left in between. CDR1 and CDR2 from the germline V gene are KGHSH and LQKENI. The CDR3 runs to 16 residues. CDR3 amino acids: CASSPPGGVSNQPQHF. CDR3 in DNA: TGTGCCAGCTCACCCCCGGGAGGGGTGAGCAATCAGCCCCAGCATTTT.

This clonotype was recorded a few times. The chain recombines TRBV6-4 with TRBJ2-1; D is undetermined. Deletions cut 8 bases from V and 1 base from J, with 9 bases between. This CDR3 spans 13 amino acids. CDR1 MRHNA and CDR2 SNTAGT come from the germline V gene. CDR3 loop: CASGKGSYNEQFF. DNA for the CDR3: TGTGCCAGCGGTAAGGGTTCCTACAATGAGCAGTTCTTC.

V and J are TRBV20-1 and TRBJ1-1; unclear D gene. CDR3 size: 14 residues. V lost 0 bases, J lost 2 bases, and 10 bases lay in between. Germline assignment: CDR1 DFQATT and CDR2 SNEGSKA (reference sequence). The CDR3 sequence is CSARDGRFNTEAFF. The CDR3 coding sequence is TGCAGTGCTAGAGATGGGAGATTTAACACTGAAGCTTTCTTT.

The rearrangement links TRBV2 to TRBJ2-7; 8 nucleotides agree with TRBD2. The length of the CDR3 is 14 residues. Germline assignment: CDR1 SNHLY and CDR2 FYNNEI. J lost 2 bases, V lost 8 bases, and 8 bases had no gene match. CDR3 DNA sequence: TGTGCCAGCGGTCGACTAGCGTCTACCTACGAGCAGTACTTC. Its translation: CASGRLASTYEQYF.

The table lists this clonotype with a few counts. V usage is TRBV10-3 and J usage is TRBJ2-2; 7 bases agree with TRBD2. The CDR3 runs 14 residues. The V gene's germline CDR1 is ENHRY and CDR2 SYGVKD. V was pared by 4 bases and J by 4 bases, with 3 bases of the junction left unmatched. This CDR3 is CAISGPSGTGELFF. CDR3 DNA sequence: TGTGCCATCAGTGGGCCTAGCGGCACCGGGGAGCTGTTTTTT.

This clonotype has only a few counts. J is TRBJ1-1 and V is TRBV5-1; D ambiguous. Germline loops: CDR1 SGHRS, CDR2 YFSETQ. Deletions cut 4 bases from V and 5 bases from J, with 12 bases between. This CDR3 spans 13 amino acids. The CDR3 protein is CASSRVPSTEAFF. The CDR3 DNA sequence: TGCGCCAGCAGCCGGGTCCCGAGTACTGAAGCTTTCTTT.

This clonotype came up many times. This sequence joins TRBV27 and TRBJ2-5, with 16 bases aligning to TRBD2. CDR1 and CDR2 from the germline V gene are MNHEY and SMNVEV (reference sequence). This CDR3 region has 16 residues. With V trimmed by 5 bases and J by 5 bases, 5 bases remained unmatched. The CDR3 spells CASSGTSGRAWETQYF. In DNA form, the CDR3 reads TGTGCCAGCAGTGGGACTAGCGGGAGGGCCTGGGAGACCCAGTACTTC.

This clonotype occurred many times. CDR3 in amino acids: CASSFRGPNQETQYF. The CDR3 nucleotides read TGTGCCAGCAGTTTCCGGGGGCCTAACCAAGAGACCCAGTACTTC. The V call is TRBV27, the J call TRBJ2-5; possibly TRBD1 or TRBD2 for D (6 bases each). Germline V CDR1 and CDR2: MNHEY, SMNVEV (reference sequence). The CDR3 extends over 15 amino acids. Between the trimmed V and J ends, which lost 3 bases and 0 bases, there was a span of 11 bases.

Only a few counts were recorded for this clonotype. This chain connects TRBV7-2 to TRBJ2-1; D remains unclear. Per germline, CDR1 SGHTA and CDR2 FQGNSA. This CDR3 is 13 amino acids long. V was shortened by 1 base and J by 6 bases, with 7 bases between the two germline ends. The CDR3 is CASSLGPANEQFF. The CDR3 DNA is TGTGCCAGCAGCTTAGGACCAGCCAATGAGCAGTTCTTC.

The CDR3 sequence: CASSRGTDTEAFF. The DNA for the CDR3 is TGTGCCAGCAGCCGGGGGACTGACACTGAAGCTTTCTTT. The rearrangement uses TRBV11-3 and TRBJ1-1; TRBD1 is a possible D gene (5 bases). This CDR3 is built from 13 residues. Germline CDR1 is SGHNT and CDR2 is YENEEA. V was pared by 5 bases and J by 3 bases, with 10 bases between. Combining the CDR3 with reference TRBV11-3 and TRBJ1-1 gives the whole variable domain EAGVVQSPRYKIIEKKQPVAFWCNPISGHNTLYWYLQNLGQGPELLIRYENEEAVDDSQLPKDRFSAERLKGVDSTLKIQPAELGDSAVYLCASSRGTDTEAFFGQGTRLTVV.

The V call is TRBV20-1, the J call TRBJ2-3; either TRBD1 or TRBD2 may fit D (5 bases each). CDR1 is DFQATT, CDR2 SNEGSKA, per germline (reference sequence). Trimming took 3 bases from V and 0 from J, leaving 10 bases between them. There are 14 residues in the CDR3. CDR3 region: CSARGDRSTDTQYF. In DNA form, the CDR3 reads TGCAGTGCTAGGGGGGACCGCAGCACAGATACGCAGTATTTT.

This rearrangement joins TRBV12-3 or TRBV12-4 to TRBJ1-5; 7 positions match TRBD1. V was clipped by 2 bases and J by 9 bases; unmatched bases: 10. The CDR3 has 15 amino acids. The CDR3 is CASSLTRTGPRPQHF. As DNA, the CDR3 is TGTGCCAGCAGTTTAACGCGGACAGGCCCTCGGCCCCAGCATTTT.

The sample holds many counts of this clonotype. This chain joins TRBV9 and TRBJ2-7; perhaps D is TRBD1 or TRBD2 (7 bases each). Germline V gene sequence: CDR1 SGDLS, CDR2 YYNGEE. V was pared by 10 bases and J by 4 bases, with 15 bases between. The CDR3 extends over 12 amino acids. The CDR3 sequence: CASGRGPYEQYF. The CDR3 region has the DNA TGTGCCTCGGGGAGGGGGCCTTACGAGCAGTACTTC.

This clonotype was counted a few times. The CDR3: CSVASEGERGYTF. CDR3 DNA sequence: TGCAGCGTTGCAAGCGAGGGGGAGCGTGGCTACACCTTC. This chain connects TRBV29-1 to TRBJ1-2, with D possibly matching TRBD1 (6 bases). The CDR3 length is 13 residues. V lost 4 bases and J lost 7, with 16 bases in between. Germline CDR1 SQVTM, CDR2 ANQGSEA.